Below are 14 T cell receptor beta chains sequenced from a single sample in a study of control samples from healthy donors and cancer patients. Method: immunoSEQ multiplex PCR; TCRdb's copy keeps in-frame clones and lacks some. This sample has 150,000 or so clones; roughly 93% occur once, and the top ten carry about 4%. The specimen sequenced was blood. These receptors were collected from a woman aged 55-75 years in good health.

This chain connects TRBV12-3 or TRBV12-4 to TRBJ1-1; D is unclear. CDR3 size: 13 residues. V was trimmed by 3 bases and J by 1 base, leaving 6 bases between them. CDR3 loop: CASSFQPNTEAFF. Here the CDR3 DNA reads TGTGCCAGCAGTTTTCAACCGAACACTGAAGCTTTCTTT.

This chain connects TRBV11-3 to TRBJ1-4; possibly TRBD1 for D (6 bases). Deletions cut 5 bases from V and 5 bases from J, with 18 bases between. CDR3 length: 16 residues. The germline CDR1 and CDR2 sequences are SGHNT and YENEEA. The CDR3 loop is CASSTAAGEGNEKLFF. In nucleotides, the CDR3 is TGTGCCAGCAGCACAGCCGCAGGGGAGGGGAATGAAAAACTGTTTTTT.

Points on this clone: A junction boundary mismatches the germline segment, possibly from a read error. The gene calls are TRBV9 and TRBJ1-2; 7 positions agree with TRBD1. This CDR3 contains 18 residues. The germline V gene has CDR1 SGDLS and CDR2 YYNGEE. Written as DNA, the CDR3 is TGTGCCGGCAGCGTAGGTCTGAGGGGACAGATGAAGAACTATGGCTACACCTTC. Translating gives CAGSVGLRGQMKNYGYTF.

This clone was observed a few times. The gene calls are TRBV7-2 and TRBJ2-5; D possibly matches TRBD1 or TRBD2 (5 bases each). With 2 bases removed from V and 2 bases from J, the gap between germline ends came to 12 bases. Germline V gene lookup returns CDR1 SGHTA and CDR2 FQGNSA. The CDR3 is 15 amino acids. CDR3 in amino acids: CASSLYRRAQETQYF. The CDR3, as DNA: TGTGCCAGCAGCTTATACAGGCGGGCGCAAGAGACCCAGTACTTC.

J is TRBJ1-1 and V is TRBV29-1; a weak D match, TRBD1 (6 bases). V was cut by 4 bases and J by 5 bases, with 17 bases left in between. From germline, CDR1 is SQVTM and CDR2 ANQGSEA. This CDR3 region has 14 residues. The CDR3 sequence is CSVVRQEIGTEAFF. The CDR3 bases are TGCAGCGTTGTCAGACAGGAAATAGGGACTGAAGCTTTCTTT.

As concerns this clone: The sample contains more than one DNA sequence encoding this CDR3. The CDR3 here is CASSLGTGNYGYTF. For the CDR3, the DNA is TGCGCCAGCAGCTTGGGGACAGGGAACTATGGCTACACCTTC. The J gene is TRBJ1-2, the V gene TRBV5-1, with TRBD1 matching over 8 bases. V lost 0 bases and J lost 2; bases outside the gene matches: 0. Germline CDR1 SGHRS, CDR2 YFSETQ. This CDR3 comprises 14 residues. The full variable domain, its missing parts supplied by reference TRBV5-1 and TRBJ1-2, is KAGVTQTPRYLIKTRGQQVTLSCSPISGHRSVSWYQQTPGQGLQFLFEYFSETQRNKGNFPGRFSGRQFSNSRSEMNVSTLELGDSALYLCASSLGTGNYGYTFGSGTRLTVV.

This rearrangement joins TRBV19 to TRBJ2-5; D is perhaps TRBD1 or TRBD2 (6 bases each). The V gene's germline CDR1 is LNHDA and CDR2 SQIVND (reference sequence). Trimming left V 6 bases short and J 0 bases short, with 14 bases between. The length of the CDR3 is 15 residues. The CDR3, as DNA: TGTGCCAGTAGCCAGGGGTGGGGGGACCAAGAGACCCAGTACTTC. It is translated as CASSQGWGDQETQYF.

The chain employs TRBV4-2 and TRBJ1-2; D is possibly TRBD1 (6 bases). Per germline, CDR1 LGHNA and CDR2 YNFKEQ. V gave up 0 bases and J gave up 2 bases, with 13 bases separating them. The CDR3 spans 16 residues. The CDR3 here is CASSQEVRGLNYGYTF. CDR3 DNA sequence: TGTGCCAGCAGCCAAGAAGTCCGGGGGCTCAACTATGGCTACACCTTC.

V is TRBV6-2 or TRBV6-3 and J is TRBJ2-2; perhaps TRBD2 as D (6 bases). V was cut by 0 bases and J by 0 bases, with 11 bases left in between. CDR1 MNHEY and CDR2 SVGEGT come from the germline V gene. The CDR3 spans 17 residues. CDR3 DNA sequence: TGTGCCAGCAGTTACTCGTTCCCGGGAGCGAACACCGGGGAGCTGTTTTTT. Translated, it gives CASSYSFPGANTGELFF.

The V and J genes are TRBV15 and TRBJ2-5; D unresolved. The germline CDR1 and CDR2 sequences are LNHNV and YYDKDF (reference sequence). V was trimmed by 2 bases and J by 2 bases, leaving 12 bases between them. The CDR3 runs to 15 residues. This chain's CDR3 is CATSRPLGGQETQYF. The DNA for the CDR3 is TGTGCCACCAGCAGACCTTTGGGCGGTCAAGAGACCCAGTACTTC.

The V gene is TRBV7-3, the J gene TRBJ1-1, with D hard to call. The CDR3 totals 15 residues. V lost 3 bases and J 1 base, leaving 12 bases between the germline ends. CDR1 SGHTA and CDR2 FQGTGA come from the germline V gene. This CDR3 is CASSLVAVSNTEAFF. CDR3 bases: TGTGCCAGCAGCTTGGTAGCGGTTTCGAACACTGAAGCTTTCTTT. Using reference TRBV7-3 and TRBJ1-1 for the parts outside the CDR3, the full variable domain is GAGVSQTPSNKVTEKGKYVELRCDPISGHTALYWYRQSLGQGPEFLIYFQGTGAADDSGLPNDRFFAVRPEGSVSTLKIQRTERGDSAVYLCASSLVAVSNTEAFFGQGTRLTVV.

CDR3 DNA: TGTGCCAGCAGCCTAAAGCGGGGGGGCATCTATGAGCAGTTCTTC. Encoded protein: CASSLKRGGIYEQFF. This sequence joins TRBV2 and TRBJ2-1; TRBD2 aligns across 10 bases. J lost 8 bases, V lost 6 bases, and 10 bases had no gene match. The CDR3 contains 15 residues. The germline CDR1 and CDR2 sequences are SNHLY and FYNNEI. The whole variable domain, filled in from reference TRBV2 and TRBJ2-1, reads EPEVTQTPSHQVTQMGQEVILRCVPISNHLYFYWYRQILGQKVEFLVSFYNNEISEKSEIFDDQFSVERPDGSNFTLKIRSTKLEDSAMYFCASSLKRGGIYEQFFGPGTRLTVL.

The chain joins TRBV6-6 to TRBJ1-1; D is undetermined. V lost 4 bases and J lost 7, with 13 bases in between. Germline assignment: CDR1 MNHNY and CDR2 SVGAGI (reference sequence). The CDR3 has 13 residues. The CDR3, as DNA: TGTGCCAGCAGTTCCACTCTCATAGGTGAAGCTTTCTTT. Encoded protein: CASSSTLIGEAFF.

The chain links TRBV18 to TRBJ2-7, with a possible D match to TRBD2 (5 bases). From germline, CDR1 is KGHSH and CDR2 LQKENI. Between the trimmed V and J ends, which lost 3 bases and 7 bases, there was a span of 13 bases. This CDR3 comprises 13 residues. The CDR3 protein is CASSPRPDLEQYF. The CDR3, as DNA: TGTGCCAGCTCACCTCGGCCGGACTTGGAGCAGTACTTC.